The 24 T cell receptor beta chains presented below share a single source sample, sequenced in a study of OX40 agonist ivuxolimab in advanced cancers. Libraries were prepared by immunoSEQ multiplex PCR; TCRdb keeps only in-frame clonotypes and omits some of them. This table holds roughly 120,000 clones, roughly 90% found once. The sequenced sample was CD4+ or CD8+ T cells sorted from blood, obtained in a trial of the OX40 agonist ivuxolimab. These receptors were collected from an adult with an advanced solid tumor such as melanoma, head and neck, liver or kidney cancer.

The chain uses TRBV7-9 and TRBJ2-7; tentatively, D is TRBD1 or TRBD2 (5 bases each). The CDR3 is 14 amino acids. Germline-derived CDR1 and CDR2 are SEHNR and FQNEAQ (reference sequence). Trimming left V 5 bases short and J 4 bases short, with 15 bases between. In nucleotides, the CDR3 is TGTGCCAGCAGCCCGGGGCAGGAGAGTTACGAGCAGTACTTC. Its protein product is CASSPGQESYEQYF.

CDR3 in DNA: TGTGCCAGCAGCTCGAAACCGGGACTAGCGCTCTACAATGAGCAGTTCTTC. Its protein is CASSSKPGLALYNEQFF. This chain links TRBV7-9 with TRBJ2-1, with 10 positions matching TRBD2. V lost 4 bases, J lost 3 bases, and 9 bases stayed unmatched. This CDR3 is built from 17 residues. Germline V CDR1 and CDR2: SEHNR, FQNEAQ (reference sequence).

J is TRBJ2-5 and V is TRBV5-1; 10 positions agree with TRBD1. The closer fit of TRBJ2-7 to the DNA end suggests the J call may be wrong. CDR3 length: 15 residues. The germline gives CDR1 SGHRS, CDR2 YFSETQ. The CDR3 nucleotides read TGCGCCAGCAGCTTGGGAGGGACAGGGGTCCACGAGCAGTACTTC. The encoded protein is CASSLGGTGVHEQYF.

The chain carries TRBV5-1 and TRBJ2-5; 10 nucleotides line up with TRBD2. In germline, CDR1 is SGHRS, CDR2 YFSETQ. There are 20 residues in the CDR3. V shed 0 bases, J shed 5 bases, and the junction held 19 bases outside the gene matches. The DNA of the CDR3 is TGCGCCAGCAGCTTGGAATCTACCGGTAGCCTAGCGGGAGTCGCGGAGACCCAGTACTTC. This translates into CASSLESTGSLAGVAETQYF. Variable domain in full (rest from reference TRBV5-1 and TRBJ2-5): KAGVTQTPRYLIKTRGQQVTLSCSPISGHRSVSWYQQTPGQGLQFLFEYFSETQRNKGNFPGRFSGRQFSNSRSEMNVSTLELGDSALYLCASSLESTGSLAGVAETQYFGPGTRLLVL.

The rearrangement uses TRBV10-3 and TRBJ2-7, with TRBD1 matching 8 bases. The germline V gene has CDR1 ENHRY and CDR2 SYGVKD. The CDR3 totals 14 residues. V gave up 6 bases and J gave up 0 bases; unmatched junction bases: 4. The CDR3 loop reads CAISRDRSSYEQYF. DNA of the CDR3: TGTGCCATCAGCCGGGACAGGAGCTCCTACGAGCAGTACTTC.

The chain combines TRBV5-6 with TRBJ2-3; 7 nucleotides line up with TRBD2. Germline lookup yields CDR1 SGHDT and CDR2 YYEEEE. CDR3 length: 16 amino acids. The V segment lost 2 bases and the J segment 3 bases; nucleotides outside the gene matches: 9. The CDR3 spells CASSLSLAAGTDTQYF. CDR3 bases: TGTGCCAGCAGCTTAAGTCTAGCGGCAGGGACAGATACGCAGTATTTT.

J is TRBJ2-2 and V is TRBV18; D is unclear. This CDR3 contains 14 residues. V was pared by 3 bases and J by 4 bases, with 9 bases between. Germline CDR1 is KGHSH and CDR2 is LQKENI. This chain's CDR3 is CASSPPHSTGELFF. DNA for the CDR3: TGTGCCAGCTCACCCCCCCACAGCACCGGGGAGCTGTTTTTT.

The V and J genes are TRBV4-2 and TRBJ1-2; 11 nucleotides agree with TRBD1. Germline V gene lookup returns CDR1 LGHNA and CDR2 YNFKEQ. This CDR3 contains 16 residues. The junction had 6 bases not matched to a gene; V was cut back by 1 base and J by 5 bases. The CDR3 sequence: CASSQGWTGGGYGYTF. In DNA, the CDR3 is TGTGCCAGCAGCCAAGGGTGGACAGGGGGCGGGTATGGCTACACCTTC.

About this clone itself: The sample has other DNA sequences that encode this CDR3 too. The genes are TRBV5-6 and TRBJ2-7; 10 bases align to TRBD1. The CDR3 consists of 14 residues. Germline lookup yields CDR1 SGHDT and CDR2 YYEEEE. Losses at the gene ends were 3 bases for V and 4 bases for J; bases not matched to a gene: 4. The chain's CDR3 is CASSSPGQGYEQYF. The CDR3 DNA sequence: TGTGCCAGCAGCTCTCCGGGACAGGGGTACGAGCAGTACTTC.

The V gene is TRBV18, the J gene TRBJ1-4; 7 bases fit TRBD1. V trimming: 5 bases; J trimming: 8 bases; junction bases outside the gene matches: 11. This CDR3 is built from 15 residues. CDR1 is KGHSH and CDR2 is LQKENI in the germline V gene. This CDR3 reads CASSRNRGGNEKLFF. The CDR3, as DNA: TGTGCCAGCTCAAGAAACAGGGGCGGCAACGAAAAACTGTTTTTT.

This clone was observed a single time. As DNA, the CDR3 is TGTGCCAGCACGTTCAATGAGCAGTTCTTC. Translating it yields CASTFNEQFF. This chain connects TRBV2 to TRBJ2-1, with D hard to call. This CDR3 is built from 10 residues. Germline V lookup: CDR1 SNHLY, CDR2 FYNNEI. Trimming cost V 7 bases and J 6 bases, with 4 bases left between them.

This chain links TRBV5-1 with TRBJ2-1; D not certain. Looked up from germline, CDR1 is SGHRS and CDR2 is YFSETQ. The CDR3 is 15 amino acids. The germline V and J ends were trimmed by 0 bases and 1 base, with 8 bases remaining between them. The CDR3 here is CASSLGQTSYNEQFF. In nucleotides, the CDR3 is TGCGCCAGCAGCTTGGGCCAGACGTCCTACAATGAGCAGTTCTTC.

The chain uses TRBV28 and TRBJ1-2; D is undetermined. The germline gives CDR1 MDHEN, CDR2 SYDVKM. Trimming took off 8 bases at V and 5 bases at J, with 15 bases between the two ends. This CDR3 has 13 residues. DNA for the CDR3: TGTGCCAGCCAAGCTCGGGTCAGATATGGCTACACCTTC. As protein: CASQARVRYGYTF.

The V gene is TRBV6-5, the J gene TRBJ2-5; the D is unclear. The DNA end is more similar to TRBJ2-7, so the J call may be wrong. Germline V gene sequence: CDR1 MNHEY, CDR2 SVGAGI. This CDR3 comprises 13 residues. The CDR3 here is CASSLGGRYEQYF. The CDR3 region has the DNA TGTGCCAGCAGTTTAGGCGGACGCTACGAGCAGTACTTC.

This chain joins TRBV13 and TRBJ1-6, with D hard to call. V lost 3 bases and J 14 bases, leaving 11 bases between the germline ends. CDR1 is PRHDT, CDR2 FYEKMQ, per germline (reference sequence). The CDR3 has 12 residues. The CDR3 nucleotides are TGTGCCAGCAGCTTCCCCTCCGGTACCCTCCACTTT. It yields the protein CASSFPSGTLHF.

The chain links TRBV6-4 to TRBJ1-2, with D perhaps TRBD1 (5 bases). CDR3 size: 13 residues. The V gene's germline CDR1 is MRHNA and CDR2 SNTAGT. Trimming took off 5 bases at V and 4 bases at J, with 11 bases between the two ends. DNA of the CDR3: TGTGCCAGCAGTAGGGGATTCTCCTATGGCTACACCTTC. Translation gives CASSRGFSYGYTF.

This chain uses TRBV19 with TRBJ2-1; the match to TRBD2 covers 15 bases. Per germline, CDR1 LNHDA and CDR2 SQIVND (reference sequence). The CDR3 extends over 22 amino acids. J lost 0 bases, V lost 4 bases, and 16 bases had no gene match. The CDR3 loop reads CASSTRLPTGTSGRYSYNEQFF. The CDR3 coding sequence is TGTGCCAGTAGTACCCGTCTCCCCACCGGGACTAGCGGGAGGTACTCCTACAATGAGCAGTTCTTC. Full variable domain (rest looked up from reference TRBV19 and TRBJ2-1): DGGITQSPKYLFRKEGQNVTLSCEQNLNHDAMYWYRQDPGQGLRLIYYSQIVNDFQKGDIAEGYSVSREKKESFPLTVTSAQKNPTAFYLCASSTRLPTGTSGRYSYNEQFFGPGTRLTVL.

The chain links TRBV2 to TRBJ2-7; 12 positions agree with TRBD1. The V gene end was trimmed by 8 bases and the J gene end by 2 bases; junction bases not matched to a gene: 13. CDR3 size: 17 residues. CDR1 is SNHLY and CDR2 is FYNNEI in the germline V gene. CDR3 coding DNA: TGTGCCAGCTTCTGGGACAGGGGGCGGGGGCCAACCTACGAGCAGTACTTC. Protein product: CASFWDRGRGPTYEQYF.

The chain recombines TRBV6-6 with TRBJ2-2; D might be TRBD2 (6 bases). Germline V lookup: CDR1 MNHNY, CDR2 SVGAGI (reference sequence). Trimming took 6 bases from V and 11 from J, leaving 25 bases between them. The length of the CDR3 is 16 residues. CDR3 sequence reads: CASSPAHLGRDGELFF. The CDR3 nucleotides read TGTGCCAGCAGCCCCGCCCACCTTGGGCGGGATGGTGAGCTGTTTTTT.

The V and J genes are TRBV4-2 and TRBJ2-5; possible D gene TRBD1, 6 bases. The J call may be faulty, since TRBJ2-7 better matches the DNA end. Germline CDR1 LGHNA, CDR2 YNFKEQ. The CDR3 length is 14 residues. Here the CDR3 DNA reads TGTGCCAGCAGCCAAGTTGGGGGCTTCTACGAGCAGTACTTC. Protein product: CASSQVGGFYEQYF.

The chain employs TRBV28 and TRBJ1-1; the match to TRBD1 covers 10 bases. The CDR3 is 19 residues long. The V gene end was trimmed by 1 base and the J gene end by 1 base; junction bases not matched to a gene: 12. CDR1 MDHEN and CDR2 SYDVKM come from the germline V gene. Written as DNA, the CDR3 is TGTGCCAGCAGTTTATTCGCACGGGACAGGGGTCTTCAGAACACTGAAGCTTTCTTT. This encodes CASSLFARDRGLQNTEAFF.

V usage is TRBV2 and J usage is TRBJ2-1; tentatively, D is TRBD1 or TRBD2 (5 bases each). V was cut by 2 bases and J by 8 bases, with 10 bases left in between. The germline CDR1 and CDR2 sequences are SNHLY and FYNNEI. The CDR3 is 13 amino acids. This CDR3 is CASSEKWGHEQFF. In DNA, the CDR3 is TGTGCCAGCAGTGAAAAGTGGGGACATGAGCAGTTCTTC.

This chain links TRBV7-3 with TRBJ2-2; no clear D. Germline lookup yields CDR1 SGHTA and CDR2 FQGTGA. Trimming pared 2 bases from V and 0 bases from J, leaving 7 bases between. The CDR3 runs 15 residues. The CDR3 region has the DNA TGTGCCAGCAGCTTAGGGATCTCGAACACCGGGGAGCTGTTTTTT. It codes for CASSLGISNTGELFF.

The chain has TRBV19 and TRBJ1-1; the D gene is possibly TRBD1 (5 bases). CDR3 size: 14 residues. Germline lookup yields CDR1 LNHDA and CDR2 SQIVND (reference sequence). With 7 bases removed from V and 0 bases from J, the gap between germline ends came to 12 bases. CDR3 DNA sequence: TGTGCCAGTACGCCAGGGAGCATGAACACTGAAGCTTTCTTT. This encodes CASTPGSMNTEAFF.